The clone carrying this T cell receptor (beta chain) was seen repeatedly, ten times or more. The antigen is not known. The CDR3 loop spans 13 amino acids. Trimming took 6 bases from V and 0 from J, leaving 6 bases between them. The TCR library protocol was used to attach unique molecular identifiers. These identifiers were attached to individual cDNA molecules. TCRdb reanalysed the 5' RACE reads using MiXCR and keeps one entry per CDR3 protein. The repertoire has tens of thousands of distinct CDR3 sequences, 3.5% to 5% of them found once; the top ten carry around 15%. These data belong to a study of early T cells in non-severe SARS-CoV-2 infection. Overall study context: The authors sequenced bulk RNA from unsorted whole blood, leaving chains unpaired. Study-wide findings and caveats: VDJdb matching, biased toward anti-spike CD8 responses, missed private and CD4 specificities.

The sample was whole blood. This clonotype was obtained from an adult who was a healthcare worker with PCR-confirmed SARS-CoV-2 infection or an uninfected control (not recorded which). This chain uses TRBV12-3 or TRBV12-4 with TRBJ1-5, with D hard to call. This CDR3 is CASSSNSNQPQHF. The DNA of the CDR3 is TGTGCCAGCAGCTCAAATAGCAATCAGCCCCAGCATTTT.